The rows below give T cell receptor beta chains drawn from one sample of a study of cytomegalovirus exposure and HLA in healthy donors. The method was immunoSEQ multiplex PCR; TCRdb's version includes in-frame clones alone and lacks a portion of them. The top ten clones hold approximately 1.7% of a sample with around 120,000 clones, around 72% of them seen once. Input material: PBMCs. The origin of the receptors is a woman in her forties in good health and CMV-seronegative. Both conserved end residues are part of each CDR3. Fields, in order: V gene, J gene, CDR3 protein.

v_call: TRBV11-3
j_call: TRBJ2-1
cdr3_aa: CASSSNGNEQFF

v_call: TRBV19
j_call: TRBJ2-2
cdr3_aa: CASSIDLRGWRVDTGELFF

v_call: TRBV2
j_call: TRBJ1-3
cdr3_aa: CASRGQATSGNTIYF

v_call: TRBV4-2
j_call: TRBJ2-7
cdr3_aa: CASSQGQGKQYF

v_call: TRBV5-1
j_call: TRBJ2-7
cdr3_aa: CASSFDYPSYEQYF

v_call: TRBV6-5
j_call: TRBJ2-4
cdr3_aa: CASSYMRSKNIQYF

v_call: TRBV7-8
j_call: TRBJ1-2
cdr3_aa: CASSSQEGRRDLGYTF

v_call: TRBV5-1
j_call: TRBJ1-1
cdr3_aa: CASSLSGPWNTEAFF

v_call: TRBV6-6
j_call: TRBJ2-2
cdr3_aa: CASSYSGGAAGELFF

v_call: TRBV5-8
j_call: TRBJ1-3
cdr3_aa: CASSRKTGGLLSGNTIYF

v_call: TRBV5-1
j_call: TRBJ2-2
cdr3_aa: CASRTSGGASTGELFF

v_call: TRBV10-3
j_call: TRBJ1-5
cdr3_aa: CAISGTGGGQPQHF

v_call: TRBV5-5
j_call: TRBJ2-7
cdr3_aa: CASSLEGHYEQYF

v_call: TRBV7-3
j_call: TRBJ2-2
cdr3_aa: CASSPPYTGELFF

v_call: TRBV5-6
j_call: TRBJ1-1
cdr3_aa: CASAKMEGLNTEAFF

v_call: TRBV6-1
j_call: TRBJ1-4
cdr3_aa: CASGALQGAFGKLFF

v_call: TRBV7-9
j_call: TRBJ2-7
cdr3_aa: CASSLALAGSYEQYF

v_call: TRBV6-9
j_call: TRBJ2-7
cdr3_aa: CASITGTSGRGAYEQYF

v_call: TRBV28
j_call: TRBJ1-2
cdr3_aa: CASSSTGGPALVYGYTF

v_call: TRBV15
j_call: TRBJ2-5
cdr3_aa: CATSSRWTSGQETQYF